The sequence of this T cell receptor beta chain was determined in a study of identical twins. The sample holds many counts of this clonotype. This CDR3 is 15 amino acids long. CDR1 and CDR2 (germline): MNHNS, SASEGT. Between the trimmed V and J ends, which lost 6 bases and 4 bases, there was a span of 19 bases. Template switching added a universal primer binding site, and final cDNA carried unique molecular identifiers. TCRdb passed the 5' RACE reads through MiXCR, listing each CDR3 protein once. The sample includes approximately 230,000 distinct CDR3 sequences, over 12% of them seen just once. Sequenced material: memory (CD45RO+) T cells sorted from blood. This chain joins TRBV6-1 and TRBJ2-7; D may be TRBD2 (5 bases). The TCR comes from a woman aged 18 to 35 in good health. CDR3 DNA: TGTGCCAGCAGCACCGAGGGTAGGAAGGGTTACGAGCAGTACTTC. This sequence encodes CASSTEGRKGYEQYF.